This is a list of T cell receptor beta chains from one sample in a study of early T cells in non-severe SARS-CoV-2 infection. TCRdb itself ran the 5' RACE reads through MiXCR, one entry per CDR3 protein. The sample records some 22,000 distinct CDR3 sequences, under 5% being singletons. The sequenced material came from whole blood. The receptors were sampled from an adult who was a healthcare worker with PCR-confirmed SARS-CoV-2 infection or an uninfected control (not recorded which). The CDR3 runs from the conserved cysteine through the conserved F or W. Fields, in order: clone size, V gene, D gene, J gene, CDR3 protein, CDR3 DNA. D genes are given only for firm matches. Part of the rows lack a size; the others show once, few, many or a class for expanded clones.

clone_size: .; v_call: TRBV12-3/TRBV12-4; d_call: .; j_call: TRBJ1-2; cdr3_aa: CASSPTNYGYTF; cdr3_nt: TGTGCCAGCAGCCCTACGAACTATGGCTACACCTTC
clone_size: many; v_call: TRBV5-5; d_call: .; j_call: TRBJ1-5; cdr3_aa: CASSVSQGYQPQHF; cdr3_nt: TGTGCCAGCAGCGTATCACAGGGCTATCAGCCCCAGCATTTT
clone_size: medium-sized; v_call: TRBV7-2; d_call: TRBD2; j_call: TRBJ2-3; cdr3_aa: CASSFGGGITSTDTQYF; cdr3_nt: TGTGCCAGCAGCTTCGGCGGGGGGATAACTAGCACAGATACGCAGTATTTT
clone_size: medium-sized; v_call: TRBV6-1; d_call: .; j_call: TRBJ2-1; cdr3_aa: CASSERGVALYNEQFF; cdr3_nt: TGTGCCAGCAGTGAACGTGGGGTGGCCCTATACAATGAGCAGTTCTTC
clone_size: .; v_call: TRBV20-1; d_call: .; j_call: TRBJ1-1; cdr3_aa: CSAPGTLNTEAFF; cdr3_nt: TGCAGTGCACCCGGGACATTGAACACTGAAGCTTTCTTT
clone_size: .; v_call: TRBV6-5; d_call: TRBD1; j_call: TRBJ1-1; cdr3_aa: CASSWTQGTEAFF; cdr3_nt: TGTGCCAGCAGTTGGACACAGGGGACTGAAGCTTTCTTT
clone_size: many; v_call: TRBV10-2; d_call: .; j_call: TRBJ1-6; cdr3_aa: CASRPVSGDSPLHF; cdr3_nt: TGCGCCAGCAGACCGGTCTCCGGGGATTCACCCCTCCACTTT
clone_size: many; v_call: TRBV6-1; d_call: .; j_call: TRBJ1-6; cdr3_aa: CASFTGTGYNSPLHF; cdr3_nt: TGTGCCAGTTTCACCGGGACTGGCTATAATTCACCCCTCCACTTT
clone_size: .; v_call: TRBV10-3; d_call: .; j_call: TRBJ1-2; cdr3_aa: CAISESVNNYGYTF; cdr3_nt: TGTGCCATCAGTGAGTCGGTAAATAACTATGGCTACACCTTC
clone_size: many; v_call: TRBV7-2; d_call: TRBD2; j_call: TRBJ2-7; cdr3_aa: CASRHNLAGGGEQYF; cdr3_nt: TGTGCCAGCAGGCATAACCTAGCGGGAGGGGGCGAGCAGTACTTC
clone_size: many; v_call: TRBV10-2; d_call: .; j_call: TRBJ1-5; cdr3_aa: CASSPWDTGVGQPQHF; cdr3_nt: TGCGCCAGCAGTCCCTGGGACACGGGGGTCGGTCAGCCCCAGCATTTT
clone_size: few; v_call: TRBV11-2; d_call: TRBD1; j_call: TRBJ2-7; cdr3_aa: CASSRAVGAGGTWDEQYF; cdr3_nt: TGTGCCAGCAGCCGCGCCGTCGGAGCAGGGGGCACCTGGGACGAGCAGTACTTC
clone_size: many; v_call: TRBV7-2; d_call: .; j_call: TRBJ1-3; cdr3_aa: CASSLRRDRTIYF; cdr3_nt: TGTGCCAGCAGCTTAAGGCGGGATAGGACCATATATTTT
clone_size: many; v_call: TRBV28; d_call: .; j_call: TRBJ1-6; cdr3_aa: CASRAQGTYNSPLHF; cdr3_nt: TGTGCCAGCAGGGCACAGGGAACCTATAATTCACCCCTCCACTTT
clone_size: many; v_call: TRBV12-3/TRBV12-4; d_call: TRBD2; j_call: TRBJ2-1; cdr3_aa: CASSLAKRGVRPNNEQFF; cdr3_nt: TGTGCCAGCAGTTTAGCAAAGCGGGGGGTCCGCCCGAACAATGAGCAGTTCTTC
clone_size: .; v_call: TRBV12-3/TRBV12-4; d_call: .; j_call: TRBJ1-1; cdr3_aa: CASSLVPNTEAFF; cdr3_nt: TGTGCCAGCAGTTTAGTACCGAACACTGAAGCTTTCTTT
clone_size: .; v_call: TRBV7-2; d_call: TRBD2; j_call: TRBJ2-1; cdr3_aa: CASSFEAGGRNEQFF; cdr3_nt: TGTGCCAGCAGCTTTGAGGCGGGGGGGCGGAATGAGCAGTTCTTC
clone_size: .; v_call: TRBV5-1; d_call: .; j_call: TRBJ1-1; cdr3_aa: CASSLEGGRSTEAFF; cdr3_nt: TGCGCCAGCAGCTTGGAGGGGGGGCGCAGCACTGAAGCTTTCTTT
clone_size: few; v_call: TRBV19; d_call: TRBD1; j_call: TRBJ2-3; cdr3_aa: CASSTRDRETDTQYF; cdr3_nt: TGTGCCAGTAGTACCCGGGACAGGGAGACAGATACGCAGTATTTT
clone_size: many; v_call: TRBV7-9; d_call: .; j_call: TRBJ2-7; cdr3_aa: CASSPSQGRGYEQYF; cdr3_nt: TGTGCCAGCAGCCCTTCACAGGGTAGGGGCTACGAGCAGTACTTC
clone_size: .; v_call: TRBV12-3/TRBV12-4; d_call: TRBD1; j_call: TRBJ1-5; cdr3_aa: CASSWSGGGQPQHF; cdr3_nt: TGTGCCAGCAGCTGGTCAGGGGGCGGACAGCCCCAGCATTTT
clone_size: many; v_call: TRBV7-9; d_call: .; j_call: TRBJ1-1; cdr3_aa: CASSVDGGTEAFF; cdr3_nt: TGTGCCAGCAGCGTAGACGGGGGCACTGAAGCTTTCTTT